This is a list of T cell receptor beta chains from one sample in a study of glioma-infiltrating T cells. TCRdb processed the multiplex PCR reads anew with MiXCR; each CDR3 protein has one entry. The data show about 380,000 distinct CDR3 sequences, 35% to 45% seen once. What was sequenced was glioma tissue, nonneoplastic brain tissue, or PBMCs (not recorded which). Receptors originate from a human donor with low-grade glioma or glioblastoma, undergoing nonglioma brain surgery, or in good health (not recorded which). Each CDR3 is given with its conserved first and last residue. A D gene is named only where the DNA matches it firmly. The listing skips clone size in some rows; elsewhere it reads once, few, many or a size class.

. TRBD1 TRBJ2-3 TRBV4-1 TGCGCCAGCAGCCCTCAGCTCTCCGTCCCGAACACGGCAGGGGGTAGTCGGGATACGCAGTATTTT CASSPQLSVPNTAGGSRDTQYF
many . TRBJ2-7 TRBV15 TGTGCCACCAGCAGAGATCGGAGGGGCTCCTACGAGCAGTACTTC CATSRDRRGSYEQYF
few TRBD2 TRBJ2-2 TRBV11-2 TGTGCCAGCAGCTTAGAAGCCCTAGCGGGAGCGTACACCGGGGAGCTGTTTTTT CASSLEALAGAYTGELFF
many . TRBJ1-1 TRBV7-2 TGTGCCAGCAGCTTAGGCCCGAGGAGGACTGAAGCTTTCTTT CASSLGPRRTEAFF
few . TRBJ1-4 TRBV7-2 TGTGCCAGCAGCTCGGAGACGTTGGAAAAACTGTTTTTT CASSSETLEKLFF
many . TRBJ2-3 TRBV15 TGTGCCACCAGCAGTCCTTACACAGATACGCAGTATTTT CATSSPYTDTQYF
. . TRBJ1-5 TRBV6-1 TGTGCCAGCAGCCGTGGACCCGTAGGGCAGCCCCAGCATTTT CASSRGPVGQPQHF
many . TRBJ2-3 TRBV6-5 TGTGCCAGCAGTTACTCTGGGACCATCAGCACAGATACGCAGTATTTT CASSYSGTISTDTQYF
. TRBD2 TRBJ2-5 TRBV2 TGTGCCAGCAATATAGCGGGAGAGGAGACCCAGTACTTC CASNIAGEETQYF
few . TRBJ2-2 TRBV6-1 TGTGCCAGCAAGTGGGACTGGGGCACCGGGGAGCTGTTTTTT CASKWDWGTGELFF
many TRBD1 TRBJ2-4 TRBV6-2/TRBV6-3 TGTGCCAGCAGCCCCATAACGTCCGCCCGGACAGGGGGAGGAAACATTCAGTACTTC CASSPITSARTGGGNIQYF
. TRBD1 TRBJ2-1 TRBV25-1 TGTGCCAGCAGTGAAGCAGTTACAGGGGGATGGGGTGAGCAGTTCTTC CASSEAVTGGWGEQFF
. . TRBJ2-1 TRBV4-1 TGCGCCAGCAGCCACACCTTTGGGAATGAGCAGTTCTTC CASSHTFGNEQFF
. . TRBJ2-3 TRBV7-2 TGTGCCAGCTCGTCAGATATGCAGTATTTT CASSSDMQYF
. TRBD2 TRBJ2-1 TRBV29-1 TGCAGCGTTGAACCAGCGGGAGTCGATGAGCAGTTCTTC CSVEPAGVDEQFF
. . TRBJ1-2 TRBV7-2 . CARSLQGYGCTF
few TRBD1 TRBJ2-7 TRBV7-4 TGTGCCAGCAGCCAAAAGGGGGCTAGCTACGAGCAGTACTTC CASSQKGASYEQYF
few TRBD2 TRBJ2-1 TRBV20-1 TGCAGTGCTAAGGTGACTAGCGAGGATGAGCAGTTCTTC CSAKVTSEDEQFF
. TRBD1 TRBJ2-4 TRBV28 TGTGCCAGCAGTTCTCCATGGCAGGGGGTGTTTCAGTACTTC CASSSPWQGVFQYF
. . TRBJ1-2 TRBV20-1 TGCAGTGCTAGACCGAGGGGGTACTATGGCTACACCTTC CSARPRGYYGYTF
. . TRBJ2-3 TRBV7-2 TGTGCCAGCAGCCTCCGCCCGGGACTTAGCACAGATACGCAGTATTTT CASSLRPGLSTDTQYF
once TRBD1 TRBJ2-7 TRBV24-1 TGTGCCACCAGTGATTCTCCCGGGGACAGGGGTGAGGAGCAGTACTTC CATSDSPGDRGEEQYF
. TRBD1 TRBJ1-5 TRBV7-2 TGTGCCAGCAGCCGGGGACAGGACAATCAGCCCCAGCATTTT CASSRGQDNQPQHF
many . TRBJ2-7 TRBV27 TGTGCCAGCGTCTACGAGCAGTACTTC CASVYEQYF
many TRBD2 TRBJ2-7 TRBV20-1 TGCAGTGCTAGACTAGCGGGACCCAGCTCCTACGAGCAGTACTTC CSARLAGPSSYEQYF
. TRBD1 TRBJ2-5 TRBV28 TGTGCCAGCAGTTTATTGGGACAGGGGGAACAAGAGAGCCAGTACTTC CASSLLGQGEQESQYF
. TRBD2 TRBJ2-5 TRBV28 TGTGCCAGCAGTTTCCCGACTAGCGGGAGCTTGGAGACCCAGTACTTC CASSFPTSGSLETQYF
. . TRBJ2-6 TRBV4-2 TGTGCCAGCAGCCAAGAAGGGGAGAGCTCTGGGGTCAACGTCCTGACTTTC CASSQEGESSGVNVLTF
. . TRBJ1-4 TRBV5-1 TGCGCCAGCAGCTTGGGGCACACTGCAACTAATGAAAAACTGTTTTTT CASSLGHTATNEKLFF
few TRBD2 TRBJ2-1 TRBV15 TGTGCCACCAGCACTTCGAGAGGGCCGTTTAGCGGGAGCGGGTACAATGAGCAGTTCTTC CATSTSRGPFSGSGYNEQFF
. TRBD2 TRBJ2-3 TRBV29-1 TGCAGCTCCGTCGGGACGGGAGGTACAGATACGCAGTATTTT CSSVGTGGTDTQYF
. . TRBJ2-7 TRBV5-1 TGCGCCAGCAGCTTGGCCCCGGACAGAAACTCCTACGAGCAGTACTTC CASSLAPDRNSYEQYF
. . TRBJ2-1 TRBV3-1 TGTGCCAGCAGCCAAGTGCCGAAGAGCAGTGGGTTCTTC CASSQVPKSSGFF
. . TRBJ2-1 TRBV2 TGTGCCAGCACCAGGGGTTACAATGAGCAGTTCTTC CASTRGYNEQFF
many . TRBJ1-2 TRBV7-2 TGTGCCAGCAGCTTTTGGTTGACAGGTGCCCCTGGTCGGGGCTACACCTTC CASSFWLTGAPGRGYTF
. . TRBJ2-1 TRBV7-2 TGTGCCAGCAGCTTAGCGGGGCAGTCCTACAATGAGCAGTTCTTC CASSLAGQSYNEQFF
. . TRBJ2-2 TRBV5-1 TGCGCCAGCAGCCTACTCGGTGGCACGAACACCGGGGAGCTGTTTTTT CASSLLGGTNTGELFF
. TRBD1 TRBJ1-1 TRBV19 TGTGCCAGTAGTACGAAGGGGACAGTGAACACTGAAGCTTTCTTT CASSTKGTVNTEAFF
many TRBD1 TRBJ2-5 TRBV6-1 TGTGCCAGCAGTGAGAGACAGGGAGAGACCCAGTACTTC CASSERQGETQYF
. . TRBJ2-2 TRBV20-1 TGCAGTGCTAGAGATACCGGGGCAGCGAACACCGGGGAGCTGTTTTTT CSARDTGAANTGELFF